The clone carrying this T cell receptor beta chain was seen at least ten times. The antigen remains undetermined. The source of the sample is a study of regulatory T cells in long-lasting Graves disease. The CDR3 is 16 amino acids. J gave up 4 bases and V 0 bases, and 5 bases lay outside the gene matches. Germline CDR1 is MNHEY and CDR2 is SVGAGI. Study outcomes and limitations: Accuracy may have been reduced by the small sample size.

Libraries of TCR beta came from iRepertoire HTBI primers plus Arm-PCR of CDR3 regions. Via MiXCR, TCRdb re-called the multiplex PCR reads, giving one row per CDR3 protein. There are hundreds of thousands of distinct CDR3 sequences in the sample; roughly a fifth occur only once, and just under 30% lies in the top ten. Time point noted: persistent/refractory GD, antithyroid drugs over 5 years with positive TRAb. RNA extracted from PBMCs served as the sequencing template. Sample: peripheral blood mononuclear cells (PBMCs), taken when the disease was refractory, from a patient treated with antithyroid drugs. This clonotype was obtained from a female donor with Graves disease. The genes are TRBV6-5 and TRBJ2-7; 11 bases match TRBD2. CDR3 amino acids: CASSYSRLAGTYEQYF. CDR3 bases: TGTGCCAGCAGTTACTCGCGACTAGCGGGGACTTACGAGCAGTACTTC.